The 14 T cell receptor beta chains below come from one sample, sequenced in a study of T cell responses to AZD1222 COVID-19 vaccine. The assay was immunoSEQ multiplex PCR, and TCRdb's table has in-frame clones only and misses some. Of 89,000 or so clones in the sample, approximately 90% were seen once. The sequences come from peripheral blood, collected 28 days after the second AZD1222 dose. These receptors were collected from an adult who received the AZD1222 COVID-19 vaccine.

The chain uses TRBV11-2 and TRBJ1-2; D unresolved. The CDR3 has 12 residues. Germline V gives CDR1 SGHAT, CDR2 FQNNGV. The V gene lost 5 bases and the J gene lost 2 bases, with 6 bases spanning the gap. The CDR3 DNA reads as TGTGCCAGCAGCCATGGGAACTATGGCTACACCTTC. Its protein is CASSHGNYGYTF.

The chain recombines TRBV29-1 with TRBJ1-2; D call uncertain. The CDR3 contains 11 residues. The germline V gene encodes CDR1 SQVTM and CDR2 ANQGSEA. Trimming removed 4 bases at V and 6 bases at J, with 9 bases between. CDR3 loop: CSVGEGDGYTF. The CDR3, as DNA: TGCAGCGTTGGGGAGGGAGATGGCTACACCTTC.

J is TRBJ1-5 and V is TRBV19; D call uncertain. Germline CDR1 and CDR2: LNHDA and SQIVND (reference sequence). V was trimmed by 4 bases and J by 4 bases, leaving 14 bases between them. The CDR3 is 15 amino acids. CDR3 DNA sequence: TGTGCCAGTAGTACCGGATCCGGGGTTAATCAGCCCCAGCATTTT. This encodes CASSTGSGVNQPQHF.

This clone was seen a single time. V is TRBV11-2 and J is TRBJ1-3; D not certain. V was pared by 1 base and J by 4 bases, with 8 bases between. Germline loops: CDR1 SGHAT, CDR2 FQNNGV. This CDR3 is 14 amino acids long. CDR3 sequence: CASSLVRNGNTIYF. The CDR3 nucleotides read TGTGCCAGCAGCTTAGTCCGGAACGGAAACACCATATATTTT.

The chain is built from TRBV5-6 and TRBJ1-5; a possible D gene is TRBD1 (6 bases). The germline CDR1 and CDR2 sequences are SGHDT and YYEEEE. The CDR3 has 16 amino acids. V gave up 2 bases and J gave up 0 bases, with 12 bases separating them. The CDR3: CASSLLTGHSNQPQHF. The CDR3 DNA follows: TGTGCCAGCAGCTTACTGACAGGTCATAGCAATCAGCCCCAGCATTTT.

The chain combines TRBV5-3 with TRBJ2-2; D is possibly TRBD1 (7 bases). TRBV5-3 is designated an ORF whose function remains uncertain. The length of the CDR3 is 16 residues. V dropped 3 bases and J dropped 2 bases, with 14 bases sitting between them. The CDR3 region is CARSWGGQVNTGELFF. CDR3 DNA sequence: TGTGCCAGAAGCTGGGGAGGACAGGTAAACACCGGGGAGCTGTTTTTT.

V is TRBV23-1 and J is TRBJ1-5; a weak D match, TRBD1 (6 bases). TRBV23-1 is annotated as an ORF whose role is uncertain. V was pared by 2 bases and J by 5 bases, with 10 bases between. CDR3 length: 14 amino acids. CDR3 DNA sequence: TGCGCCAGCAGTCAACCACCAGGGGATCAGCCCCAGCATTTT. Protein sequence: CASSQPPGDQPQHF.

This sequence joins TRBV5-6 and TRBJ2-1; unclear D gene. The length of the CDR3 is 12 residues. CDR1 is SGHDT, CDR2 YYEEEE, per germline. V was pared by 2 bases and J by 8 bases, with 8 bases between. CDR3 DNA sequence: TGTGCCAGCAGCTTCGGTTTACATGAGCAGTTCTTC. Translating it yields CASSFGLHEQFF.

The chain uses TRBV27 and TRBJ1-5; D remains ambiguous. This CDR3 is 17 amino acids long. Trimming took 5 bases from V and 0 from J, leaving 17 bases between them. The germline CDR1 and CDR2 sequences are MNHEY and SMNVEV (reference sequence). The CDR3 here is CASSLFSTTFSNQPQHF. In DNA form, the CDR3 reads TGTGCCAGCAGTCTATTCAGCACAACCTTTAGCAATCAGCCCCAGCATTTT.

The chain carries TRBV5-1 and TRBJ2-5; D unresolved. Germline V CDR1 and CDR2: SGHRS, YFSETQ. Trimming left V 8 bases short and J 5 bases short, with 13 bases between. The CDR3 covers 12 residues. The CDR3 DNA reads as TGCGCCAGTTACCGCAGTGCGGAGACCCAGTACTTC. Encoded protein: CASYRSAETQYF.

The V call is TRBV5-6, the J call TRBJ2-3, with a possible D match to TRBD1 (6 bases). Per germline, CDR1 SGHDT and CDR2 YYEEEE. CDR3 size: 14 residues. V dropped 3 bases and J dropped 7 bases, with 15 bases sitting between them. The CDR3 here is CASSYGQQPNTQYF. The CDR3 DNA reads TGTGCCAGCAGCTATGGACAGCAACCAAATACGCAGTATTTT.

The chain is built from TRBV2 and TRBJ2-7; D uncertain. CDR1 and CDR2 from the germline V gene are SNHLY and FYNNEI. The CDR3 sequence is 12 residues long. V shed 6 bases and J shed 12 bases, with 18 bases lying between them. The CDR3 region has the DNA TGTGCCAGCAGCCAGACCCAGTTCACGCCGTACTTC. Amino acid sequence: CASSQTQFTPYF.

This chain connects TRBV7-3 to TRBJ1-4; possibly TRBD1 for D (5 bases). V was trimmed by 8 bases and J by 17 bases, leaving 18 bases between them. The CDR3 has 11 amino acids. From germline, CDR1 is SGHTA and CDR2 FQGTGA. This CDR3 is CASERNRGGFF. The CDR3 DNA reads TGTGCCAGCGAGAGGAATCGGGGGGGTTTTTTT.

The chain carries TRBV5-4 and TRBJ1-2; D is ambiguous. The V gene's germline CDR1 is SGHNT and CDR2 YYREEE (reference sequence). V was shortened by 1 base and J by 2 bases, with 9 bases between the two germline ends. The CDR3 runs 14 residues. CDR3 in amino acids: CASSLSGLNYGYTF. The CDR3 nucleotides are TGTGCCAGCAGCTTGTCCGGCTTAAACTATGGCTACACCTTC.